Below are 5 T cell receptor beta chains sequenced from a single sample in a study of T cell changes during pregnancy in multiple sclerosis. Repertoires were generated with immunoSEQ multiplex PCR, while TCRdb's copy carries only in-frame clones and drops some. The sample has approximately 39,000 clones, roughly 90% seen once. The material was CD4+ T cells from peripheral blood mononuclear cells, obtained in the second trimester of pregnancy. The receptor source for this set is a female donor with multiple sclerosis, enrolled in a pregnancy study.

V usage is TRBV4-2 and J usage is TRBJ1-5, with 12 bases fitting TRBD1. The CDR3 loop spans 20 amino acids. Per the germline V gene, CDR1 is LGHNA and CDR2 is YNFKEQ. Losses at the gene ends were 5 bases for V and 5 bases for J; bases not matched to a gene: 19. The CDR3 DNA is TGTGCCAGCAGCTCGCCCGGGACAGGGGGCGTACTCTCTCAGGATCAGCCCCAGCATTTT. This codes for CASSSPGTGGVLSQDQPQHF.

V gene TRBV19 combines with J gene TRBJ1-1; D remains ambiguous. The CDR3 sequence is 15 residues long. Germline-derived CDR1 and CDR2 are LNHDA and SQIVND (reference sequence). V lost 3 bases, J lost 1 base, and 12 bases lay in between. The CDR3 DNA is TGTGCCAGTAGTATTAGAGCGTCCGGGAACACTGAAGCTTTCTTT. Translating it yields CASSIRASGNTEAFF.

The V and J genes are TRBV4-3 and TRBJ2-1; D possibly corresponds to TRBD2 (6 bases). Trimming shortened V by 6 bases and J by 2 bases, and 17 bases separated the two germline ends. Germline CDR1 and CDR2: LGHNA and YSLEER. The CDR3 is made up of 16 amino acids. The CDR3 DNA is TGCGCCAGCAGTCGATCCCCCGGGGGAGCCTACAATGAGCAGTTCTTC. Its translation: CASSRSPGGAYNEQFF.

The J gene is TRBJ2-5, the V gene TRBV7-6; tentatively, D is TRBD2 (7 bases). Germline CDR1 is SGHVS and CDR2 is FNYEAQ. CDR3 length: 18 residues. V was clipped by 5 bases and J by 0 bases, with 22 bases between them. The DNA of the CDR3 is TGTGCCAGCAGCCCAACCCGGGGGGCGCGGAAGTACCAAGAGACCCAGTACTTC. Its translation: CASSPTRGARKYQETQYF.

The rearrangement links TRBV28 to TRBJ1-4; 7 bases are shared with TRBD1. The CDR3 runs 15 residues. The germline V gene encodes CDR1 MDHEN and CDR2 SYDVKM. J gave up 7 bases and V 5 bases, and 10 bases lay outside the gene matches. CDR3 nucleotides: TGTGCCAGCAGTACCCACAGGGGCGCAGGTGAAAAACTGTTTTTT. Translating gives CASSTHRGAGEKLFF.